This TCR beta chain was captured in a study of blood T cell repertoires in COVID-19. Germline CDR1 is SQVTM and CDR2 is ANQGSEA. There are 12 residues in the CDR3. With 5 bases clipped from V and 5 bases from J, the junction kept 3 bases outside the gene matches. Authors' processing steps: Reference gene primer amplification yielded estimated nucleated cell counts. Sequencing used immunoSEQ multiplex PCR; TCRdb keeps in-frame clones, though not all of them. D and trimming come from the DNA, and the V and J calls and clone size come from that table. The profile covers roughly 140,000 clones, with about 80% appearing a single time and approximately 0.5% taken by the ten largest.

The rearrangement uses TRBV29-1 and TRBJ1-2; 9 nucleotides line up with TRBD1. The clonotype was recovered from a man aged 55 to 70 with acute or convalescent COVID-19. Sequencing was carried out using peripheral blood. Here the CDR3 DNA reads TGCAGCGTTATCGGGACAGGGTATGGCTACACCTTC. It specifies CSVIGTGYGYTF.